These 8 T cell receptor beta chains originate from one sample sequenced in a study of T cells in Graves' hyperthyroidism and ophthalmopathy. RNA transcripts gave rise to amplified TCR beta CDR3 regions. RT-PCR in the first round (using the HTBI primer set) targeted the TCR CDR3. MiXCR was run by TCRdb on the multiplex PCR reads, yielding one entry per CDR3 protein. Of almost 600,000 distinct CDR3 sequences detected, 11% to 15% appear once; the ten largest clones hold 5% to 7%. The sequenced sample was blood. These receptors were collected from a woman between 25 and 40 years old with Graves' hyperthyroidism that later progressed to Graves' ophthalmopathy.

This clonotype was seen a handful of times. The genes are TRBV19 and TRBJ2-7; D is perhaps TRBD2 (6 bases). Trimming took off 3 bases at V and 5 bases at J, with 11 bases between the two ends. This CDR3 region has 13 residues. Germline V CDR1 and CDR2: LNHDA, SQIVND (reference sequence). This CDR3 reads CASSMAGPDEQYF. The CDR3 bases are TGTGCCAGTAGTATGGCGGGGCCCGACGAGCAGTACTTC.

The sample holds many counts of this clonotype. The V and J genes are TRBV6-2 or TRBV6-3 and TRBJ2-3, with TRBD2 matching 11 bases. This CDR3 has 21 residues. The germline CDR1 and CDR2 sequences are MNHEY and SVGEGT. The J segment lost 2 bases and the V segment lost 2 bases, leaving 18 bases of the junction unmatched. CDR3 sequence reads: CASSYAVPLAGGPGATDTQYF. In DNA, the CDR3 is TGTGCCAGCAGTTACGCCGTTCCGCTAGCGGGAGGACCTGGGGCCACAGATACGCAGTATTTT.

The rearrangement joins TRBV5-4 to TRBJ1-1; D is perhaps TRBD1 (5 bases). Trimming took 3 bases from V and 0 from J, leaving 12 bases between them. This CDR3 is 15 amino acids long. From germline, CDR1 is SGHNT and CDR2 YYREEE (reference sequence). CDR3 sequence: CASSSGRVLNTEAFF. CDR3 nucleotide sequence: TGTGCCAGCAGCTCTGGCAGGGTACTGAACACTGAAGCTTTCTTT. Full variable domain (outside the CDR3, taken from reference TRBV5-4 and TRBJ1-1): ETGVTQSPTHLIKTRGQQVTLRCSSQSGHNTVSWYQQALGQGPQFIFQYYREEENGRGNFPPRFSGLQFPNYSSELNVNALELDDSALYLCASSSGRVLNTEAFFGQGTRLTVV.

As regards this clonotype: This clone may be a read error of a much larger clone one base away. This sequence joins TRBV7-8 and TRBJ1-1; D not resolved. V dropped 4 bases and J dropped 0 bases, with 6 bases sitting between them. The CDR3 has 13 amino acids. Germline V gene lookup returns CDR1 SGHVS and CDR2 FQNEAQ. CDR3 in DNA: TGTGCCAGCAGCTCCGCGGTGAACACTGAAGCTTTCTTT. Residues: CASSSAVNTEAFF.

This clonotype occurred many times. V is TRBV3-1 and J is TRBJ1-2; D unclear. In germline, CDR1 is LGHDT, CDR2 YNNKEL (reference sequence). The V and J ends lost 4 bases and 8 bases respectively, with 17 bases between them. The length of the CDR3 is 14 residues. The CDR3 loop is CASSPYPNEEGYTF. CDR3 DNA: TGTGCCAGCAGCCCCTACCCAAACGAGGAAGGCTACACCTTC. The whole variable domain, filled in from reference TRBV3-1 and TRBJ1-2, reads DTAVSQTPKYLVTQMGNDKSIKCEQNLGHDTMYWYKQDSKKFLKIMFSYNNKELIINETVPNRFSPKSPDKAHLNLHINSLELGDSAVYFCASSPYPNEEGYTFGSGTRLTVV.

This clonotype was recorded at least ten times. The genes are TRBV3-1 and TRBJ1-1, with TRBD1 as a possible D gene (6 bases). This CDR3 spans 15 amino acids. V was trimmed by 6 bases and J by 1 base, leaving 15 bases between them. CDR1 and CDR2 from the germline V gene are LGHDT and YNNKEL (reference sequence). The CDR3 sequence: CASRRTETPNTEAFF. The CDR3 DNA reads as TGTGCCAGCAGGCGGACAGAAACTCCGAACACTGAAGCTTTCTTT. The full variable domain, rest sourced from reference TRBV3-1 and TRBJ1-1, is DTAVSQTPKYLVTQMGNDKSIKCEQNLGHDTMYWYKQDSKKFLKIMFSYNNKELIINETVPNRFSPKSPDKAHLNLHINSLELGDSAVYFCASRRTETPNTEAFFGQGTRLTVV.

This clonotype occurred many times. The rearrangement uses TRBV10-3 and TRBJ1-2, with D possibly TRBD1 on 6 matching bases. The CDR3 has 14 residues. V lost 0 bases and J lost 8, with 13 bases in between. Germline assignment: CDR1 ENHRY and CDR2 SYGVKD. The CDR3 sequence: CAISESPGASGYTF. CDR3 bases: TGTGCCATCAGTGAGTCGCCAGGGGCCTCAGGCTACACCTTC.

This clonotype occurred many times. The chain uses TRBV7-2 and TRBJ2-3, with 8 bases identical to TRBD2. CDR1 and CDR2 (germline): SGHTA, FQGNSA. Trimming cost V 4 bases and J 3 bases; bases outside gene matches: 6. There are 15 residues in the CDR3. CDR3 in DNA: TGTGCCAGCAGCTCCGGACTAGCTTGGACAGATACGCAGTATTTT. Translating it yields CASSSGLAWTDTQYF.